This T cell receptor (beta chain) comes out of a study of Ad26.COV2.S vaccination and SARS-CoV-2 variants (dated by TCRdb to the early 2020s). Turning to the overall study: The specificity and breadth of SARS-CoV-2-reactive T cell receptors after Ad26.COV2.S vaccination were assessed by TCRbeta repertoire sequencing. A total of approximately 30 samples were included in the TCR-sequenced set, comprising roughly 19 Ad26.COV2.S vaccine recipients, 5 placebo recipients and 8 SARS-CoV-2 convalescent individuals.

The immunoSEQ Assay was used to sequence TCRbeta CDR3 regions. After extraction, genomic DNA underwent amplification by bias-controlled multiplex PCR, followed by high-throughput sequencing. As for the authors' bioinformatics: Collapsing and filtering of sequences were performed to quantify the absolute abundance of each unique TCRbeta CDR3 region. T cell fraction was estimated by normalization of TCRbeta template counts to usable DNA, with usable DNA being measured through amplification of reference genes present in all nucleated cells. Repertoire TCRs were annotated as SARS-CoV-2-specific when V gene, CDR3 amino acid sequence and J gene were exactly matched to a known reactive TCR set. MIRA supplied the reference SARS-CoV-2 TCR set, which was filtered for enrichment in COVID-19-positive ImmuneCODE repertoires so that public or cross-reactive TCRs were removed. Using the MIRA antigens, annotated TCRs were further analysed by specific ORF or by position within an ORF. Depth was the summed frequency of annotated unique rearrangements, while breadth was defined as annotated unique rearrangements over total unique productive rearrangements. Two-sided Wilcoxon rank-sum tests were applied when comparing TCR breadth between groups. The source is immuneACCESS, and TCRdb retained only in-frame sequences with V and J called. Part of the clones is not carried over; for the studies checked, unresolved V genes explain less than half of this, and the remainder is unexplained. V, J and clone size were drawn from that table, and D and trimming were deduced from the DNA. The sample table lists around 170,000 clones, about 83% of them with a count of one. Around 6.1% of the sample rests with the top ten.

Measured from the cysteine to the phenylalanine, the CDR3 is 17 residues long. The DNA shown is the 51-base CDR3, in frame from base 1. V lost 2 bases and J lost 2 bases; the stretch between them is 17 bases long. CDR1 and CDR2 are drawn from the germline V gene (reference sequence): SEHNR, FQNEAQ. About this clone: It has no known antigen specificity. The record has no base qualities; no much larger clone is one base away.

The sample's time point, from its label and the paper: individuals recovered from natural SARS-CoV-2 infection. Beyond this particular receptor, the publication reports: The authors noted that the TCR breadth and depth analyses may have underestimated total T cell responses. Ad26.COV2.S recipients had higher spike-specific TCR breadth than placebo recipients (P = 0.0014). Comparable non-spike TCR breadth was observed between vaccine and placebo recipients, consistent with only spike being contained in the vaccine. After vaccination, spike-specific CD8+ and CD4+ T cell responses were reported to show substantial breadth.

The specimen comprised peripheral blood, sampled after recovery from COVID-19. The sequence came from a human donor who had recovered from COVID-19. The sequence joins TRBV7-9 to TRBJ2-3; the D gene lacks a confident call. The nucleotide sequence reads as follows: TGTGCCAGCAGCTTAAGGGAAGGCAAAAAGGTCACAGATACGCAGTATTTT. Translated, it gives CASSLREGKKVTDTQYF. This CDR3, with the reference TRBV7-9 and TRBJ2-3 proteins standing in past its ends, gives the full variable domain DTGVSQNPRHKITKRGQNVTFRCDPISEHNRLYWYRQTLGQGPEFLTYFQNEAQLEKSRLLSDRFSAERPKGSFSTLEIQRTEQGDSAMYLCASSLREGKKVTDTQYFGPGTRLTVL.